This paragraph reports one T cell receptor (beta chain). The antigen is unknown. The entry originates in a study of memory CD4+ T cells and cytomegalovirus serostatus. Study conclusions and caveats: About 40% of the roughly 160 known CMV-associated TCRbeta sequences appeared in CD4+ memory.

Repertoires were generated with immunoSEQ multiplex PCR, while TCRdb's copy carries only in-frame clones and drops some. The repertoire holds approximately 41,000 clones, with 60% to 85% as singletons. Looked up from germline, CDR1 is SGHNT and CDR2 is YYREEE (reference sequence). This CDR3 is built from 13 residues. Deletions cut 6 bases from V and 5 bases from J, with 14 bases between. Single viable CD3+CD4+CD8-CD45RO+ cells were sorted as the memory CD4+ T cells. Sequencing was done on a sample of memory CD4+ T cells from blood. This chain links TRBV5-4 with TRBJ2-5; weak D call: TRBD2 (6 bases). This TCR was recovered from an adult in good health and CMV-seronegative. CDR3 DNA: TGTGCCAGCACGCGGGCGGGAAGTGAGACCCAGTACTTC. Translated, it gives CASTRAGSETQYF.